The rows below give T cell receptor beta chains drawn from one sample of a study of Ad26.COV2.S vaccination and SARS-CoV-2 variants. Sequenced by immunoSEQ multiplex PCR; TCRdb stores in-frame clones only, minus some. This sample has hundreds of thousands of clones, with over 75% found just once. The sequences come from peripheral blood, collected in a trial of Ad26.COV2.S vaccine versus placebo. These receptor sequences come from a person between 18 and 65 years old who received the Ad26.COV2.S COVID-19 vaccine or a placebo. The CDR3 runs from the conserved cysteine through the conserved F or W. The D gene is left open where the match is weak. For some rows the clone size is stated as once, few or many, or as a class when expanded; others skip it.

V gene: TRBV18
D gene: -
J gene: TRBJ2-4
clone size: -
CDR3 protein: CASSSGKNIQYF
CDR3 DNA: TGTGCCAGCAGCTCCGGGAAAAACATTCAGTACTTC

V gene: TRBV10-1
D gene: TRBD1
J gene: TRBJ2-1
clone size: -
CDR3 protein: CASSERGQGINEQFF
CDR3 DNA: TGCGCCAGCAGTGAAAGGGGGCAGGGGATCAATGAGCAGTTCTTC

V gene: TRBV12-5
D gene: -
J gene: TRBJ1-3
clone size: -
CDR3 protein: CASGLVRALSSGNTIYF
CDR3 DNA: TGTGCTAGTGGTTTGGTACGGGCCTTGAGCTCTGGAAACACCATATATTTT

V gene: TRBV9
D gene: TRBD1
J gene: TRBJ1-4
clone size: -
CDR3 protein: CASSVAGQVNEKLFF
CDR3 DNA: TGTGCCAGCAGCGTAGCGGGACAGGTTAATGAAAAACTGTTTTTT

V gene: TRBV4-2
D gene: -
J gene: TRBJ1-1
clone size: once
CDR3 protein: CASSRKGRQSLNTEAFF
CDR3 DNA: TGTGCCAGCAGCCGTAAAGGGCGCCAATCCTTGAACACTGAAGCTTTCTTT

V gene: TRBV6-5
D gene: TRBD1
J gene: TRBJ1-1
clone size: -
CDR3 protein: CASSYLRQGPKAFF
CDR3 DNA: TGTGCCAGCAGTTACCTCCGACAGGGCCCCAAAGCTTTCTTT

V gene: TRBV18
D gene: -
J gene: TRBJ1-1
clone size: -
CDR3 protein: CASSPSDGGTEAFF
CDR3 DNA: TGTGCCAGCTCACCATCGGACGGTGGGACTGAAGCTTTCTTT

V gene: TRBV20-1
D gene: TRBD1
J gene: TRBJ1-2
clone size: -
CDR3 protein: CSASSSGTGGVYGGYTF
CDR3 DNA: TGCAGTGCTAGTAGTTCCGGGACAGGGGGCGTGTATGGTGGCTACACCTTC

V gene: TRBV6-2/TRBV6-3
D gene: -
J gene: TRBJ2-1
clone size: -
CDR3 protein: CASSDWVHEQFF
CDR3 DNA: TGTGCCAGCAGTGATTGGGTACATGAGCAGTTCTTC

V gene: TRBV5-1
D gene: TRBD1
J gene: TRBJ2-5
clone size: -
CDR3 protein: CASSGGQGRETQYF
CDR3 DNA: TGCGCCAGCAGCGGGGGACAGGGGAGAGAGACCCAGTACTTC

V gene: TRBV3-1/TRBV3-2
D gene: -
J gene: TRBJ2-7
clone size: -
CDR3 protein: CASSHRQSPREQYF
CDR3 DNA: TGTGCCAGCAGCCACAGACAGAGTCCCAGGGAGCAGTACTTC

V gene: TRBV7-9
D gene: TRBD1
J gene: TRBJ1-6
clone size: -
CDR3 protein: CASSSIQGNNSPLHF
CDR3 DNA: TGTGCCAGCAGCTCCATACAGGGGAATAATTCACCCCTCCACTTT

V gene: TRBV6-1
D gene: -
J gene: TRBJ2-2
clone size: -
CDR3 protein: CASSEWSGELFF
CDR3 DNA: TGTGCCAGCAGTGAATGGAGCGGGGAGCTGTTTTTT

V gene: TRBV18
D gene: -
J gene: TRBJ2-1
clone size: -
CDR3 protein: CASSPLGIRGNEQFF
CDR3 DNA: TGTGCCAGCTCACCACTGGGCATCAGAGGCAATGAGCAGTTCTTC

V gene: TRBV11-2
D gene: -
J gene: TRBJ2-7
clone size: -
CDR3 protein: CASSPFGGYEQYF
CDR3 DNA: TGTGCCAGCAGCCCCTTCGGGGGCTACGAGCAGTACTTC

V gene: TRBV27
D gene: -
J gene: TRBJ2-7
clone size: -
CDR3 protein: CASSPGPRREQYF
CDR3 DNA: TGTGCCAGCAGTCCAGGGCCTCGTCGAGAGCAGTACTTC

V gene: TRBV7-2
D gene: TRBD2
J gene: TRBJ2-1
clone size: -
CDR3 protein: CASSLLPGRAAWEQFF
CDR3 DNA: TGTGCCAGCAGCCTCCTCCCTGGGAGGGCCGCGTGGGAGCAGTTCTTC

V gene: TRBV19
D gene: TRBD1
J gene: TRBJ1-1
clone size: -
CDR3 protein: CASSSPRDRGYTGRSEAFF
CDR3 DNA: TGTGCCAGTAGTAGCCCCCGGGACAGGGGCTATACGGGGCGCTCTGAAGCTTTCTTT

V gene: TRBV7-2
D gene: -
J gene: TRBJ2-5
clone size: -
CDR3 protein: CASGPGASRTQTQYF
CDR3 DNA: TGTGCCAGCGGTCCTGGGGCTAGCAGAACGCAGACCCAGTACTTC

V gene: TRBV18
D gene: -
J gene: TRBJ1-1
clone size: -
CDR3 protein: CASSILPRTWTNTEAFF
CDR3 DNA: TGTGCCAGCTCCATCTTGCCCCGGACCTGGACAAACACTGAAGCTTTCTTT

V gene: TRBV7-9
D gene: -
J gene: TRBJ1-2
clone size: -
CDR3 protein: CASSLGLQGGYGYTF
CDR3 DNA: TGTGCCAGCAGCTTGGGCTTGCAGGGTGGATATGGCTACACCTTC

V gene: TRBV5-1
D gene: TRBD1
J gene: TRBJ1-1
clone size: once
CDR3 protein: CASSLGGTGGTEAFF
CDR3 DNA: TGCGCCAGCAGCTTGGGTGGGACAGGGGGCACTGAAGCTTTCTTT

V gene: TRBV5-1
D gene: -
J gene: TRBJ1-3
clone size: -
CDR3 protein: CASSITTGSPFSGNTIYF
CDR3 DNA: TGCGCCAGCAGCATCACAACAGGGTCCCCCTTCTCTGGAAACACCATATATTTT

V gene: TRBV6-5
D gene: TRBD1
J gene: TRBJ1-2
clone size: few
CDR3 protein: CASRPADRGYGYTF
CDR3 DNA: TGTGCCAGCAGGCCCGCGGACAGGGGCTATGGCTACACCTTC

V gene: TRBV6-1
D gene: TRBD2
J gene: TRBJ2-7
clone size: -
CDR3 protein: CATRGGAYEQYF
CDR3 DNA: TGTGCCACCCGCGGGGGGGCATACGAGCAGTACTTC

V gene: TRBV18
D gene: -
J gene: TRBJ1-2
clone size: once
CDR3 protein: CASSPTRQQAASNYGYTF
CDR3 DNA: TGTGCCAGCTCACCCACGAGACAACAGGCGGCTTCTAACTATGGCTACACCTTC

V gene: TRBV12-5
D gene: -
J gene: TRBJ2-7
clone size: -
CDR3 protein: CASGLPLPDSPYEQYF
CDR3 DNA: TGTGCTAGTGGTTTGCCCCTCCCGGACAGCCCTTACGAGCAGTACTTC

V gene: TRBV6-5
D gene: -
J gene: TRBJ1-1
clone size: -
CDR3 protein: CASRAWDGTEAFF
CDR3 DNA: TGTGCCAGCAGGGCTTGGGATGGGACTGAAGCTTTCTTT

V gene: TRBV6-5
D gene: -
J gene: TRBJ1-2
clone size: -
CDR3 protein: CASSYSSTGINYGYTF
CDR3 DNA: TGTGCCAGCAGTTACTCCTCAACAGGGATTAACTATGGCTACACCTTC

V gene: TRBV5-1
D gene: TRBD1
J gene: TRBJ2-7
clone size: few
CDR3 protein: CASSPADRADYEQYF
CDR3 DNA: TGCGCCAGCAGCCCCGCGGACAGGGCAGACTACGAGCAGTACTTC

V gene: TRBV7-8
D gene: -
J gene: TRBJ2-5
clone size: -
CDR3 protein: CASSLYRVQRVLRKETQYF
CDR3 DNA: TGTGCCAGCAGCTTATACCGGGTCCAAAGAGTCTTAAGGAAGGAGACCCAGTACTTC

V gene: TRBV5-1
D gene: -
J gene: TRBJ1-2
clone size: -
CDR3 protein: CASSWELQGNYGYTF
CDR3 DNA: TGCGCCAGCAGCTGGGAGCTCCAGGGTAACTATGGCTACACCTTC

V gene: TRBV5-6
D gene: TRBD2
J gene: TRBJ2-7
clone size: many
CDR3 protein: CASSHLAGGYYEQYF
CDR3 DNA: TGTGCCAGCAGCCATCTAGCGGGAGGTTACTACGAGCAGTACTTC

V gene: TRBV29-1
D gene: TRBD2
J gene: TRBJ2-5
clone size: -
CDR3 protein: CSGTGLAGAQGETQYF
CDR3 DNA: TGCAGCGGCACCGGACTAGCGGGGGCCCAGGGAGAGACCCAGTACTTC

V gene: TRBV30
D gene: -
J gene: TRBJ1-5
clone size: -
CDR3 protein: CAWTPLDSLGNQPQHF
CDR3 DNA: TGTGCCTGGACACCTCTCGACAGTCTCGGCAATCAGCCCCAGCATTTT

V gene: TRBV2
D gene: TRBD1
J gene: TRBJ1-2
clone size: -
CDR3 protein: CASSGIGQGAGGYTF
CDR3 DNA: TGTGCCAGCAGCGGGATTGGACAGGGGGCGGGTGGCTACACCTTC

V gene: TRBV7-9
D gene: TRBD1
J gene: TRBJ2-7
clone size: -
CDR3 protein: CASSTPTGELYEQYF
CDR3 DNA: TGTGCCAGCAGCACCCCGACAGGGGAACTCTACGAGCAGTACTTC

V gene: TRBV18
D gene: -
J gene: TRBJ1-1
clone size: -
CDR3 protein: CASSPLATVNTEAFF
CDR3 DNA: TGTGCCAGCTCACCACTCGCTACTGTGAACACTGAAGCTTTCTTT

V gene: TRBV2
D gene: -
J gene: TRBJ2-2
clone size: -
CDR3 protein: CASSTQANTGELFF
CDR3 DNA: TGTGCCAGCAGTACGCAGGCGAACACCGGGGAGCTGTTTTTT

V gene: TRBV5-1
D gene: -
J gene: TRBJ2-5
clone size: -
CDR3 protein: CASSLGQLQETQYF
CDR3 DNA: TGCGCCAGCAGCCTCGGACAGCTCCAAGAGACCCAGTACTTC

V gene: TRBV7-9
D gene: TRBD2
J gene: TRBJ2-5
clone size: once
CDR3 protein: CASSLGLAGDTETQYF
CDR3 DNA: TGTGCCAGCAGCTTAGGACTAGCGGGAGACACAGAGACCCAGTACTTC

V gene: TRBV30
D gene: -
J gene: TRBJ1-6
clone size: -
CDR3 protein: CAWDSLSYNSPLHF
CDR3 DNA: TGTGCCTGGGACAGCCTCTCCTATAATTCACCCCTCCACTTT

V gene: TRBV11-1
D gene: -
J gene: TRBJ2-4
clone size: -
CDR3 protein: CASSQLLGNIQYF
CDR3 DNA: TGTGCCAGCAGCCAGCTACTTGGAAACATTCAGTACTTC

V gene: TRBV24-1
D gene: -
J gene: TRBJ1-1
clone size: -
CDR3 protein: CATRQGVSGGTEAFF
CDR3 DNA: TGTGCCACCCGCCAGGGAGTGAGCGGCGGGACTGAAGCTTTCTTT

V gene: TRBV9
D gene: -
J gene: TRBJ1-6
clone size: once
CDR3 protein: CASSPLRGSPLHF
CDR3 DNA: TGTGCCAGCAGCCCACTGCGGGGTTCACCCCTCCACTTT

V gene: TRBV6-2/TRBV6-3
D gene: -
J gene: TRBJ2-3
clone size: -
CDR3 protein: CASSYPSRESTSGTDTQYF
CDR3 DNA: TGTGCCAGCAGTTACCCTAGTAGGGAATCGACCAGCGGCACAGATACGCAGTATTTT

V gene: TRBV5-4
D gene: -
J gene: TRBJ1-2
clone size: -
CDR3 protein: CASSPDSNYGYTF
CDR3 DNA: TGTGCCAGCAGCCCGGACAGTAACTATGGCTACACCTTC

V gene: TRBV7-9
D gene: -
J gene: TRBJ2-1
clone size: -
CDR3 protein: CASSPRGGRSNNEQFF
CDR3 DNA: TGTGCCAGCAGCCCCCGGGGAGGCAGGTCCAACAATGAGCAGTTCTTC

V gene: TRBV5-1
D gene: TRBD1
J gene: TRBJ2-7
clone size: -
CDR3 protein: CASSPQGVEQYF
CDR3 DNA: TGCGCCAGCAGCCCACAGGGGGTCGAGCAGTACTTC

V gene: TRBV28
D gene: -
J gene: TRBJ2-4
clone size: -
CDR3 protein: CASTPFQWGSKNIQYF
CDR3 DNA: TGTGCCAGCACCCCTTTCCAGTGGGGTAGTAAAAACATTCAGTACTTC

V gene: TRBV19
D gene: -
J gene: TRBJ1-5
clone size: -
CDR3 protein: CASSFPEGGQPQHF
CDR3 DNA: TGTGCCAGTAGTTTCCCAGAAGGGGGTCAGCCCCAGCATTTT

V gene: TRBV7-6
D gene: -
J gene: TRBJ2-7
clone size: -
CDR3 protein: CASSLAGGDYEQYF
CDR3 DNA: TGTGCCAGCAGCTTAGCTGGCGGGGACTACGAGCAGTACTTC

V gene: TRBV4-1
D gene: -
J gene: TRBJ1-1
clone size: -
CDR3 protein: CASRAVSAPHRAFF
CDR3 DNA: TGCGCCAGCAGGGCCGTCTCCGCTCCCCACCGAGCTTTCTTT

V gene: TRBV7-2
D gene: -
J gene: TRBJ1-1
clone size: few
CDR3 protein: CASSLEVGREPRMEAFF
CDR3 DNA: TGTGCCAGCAGCTTAGAGGTTGGGCGGGAGCCGAGAATGGAAGCTTTCTTT

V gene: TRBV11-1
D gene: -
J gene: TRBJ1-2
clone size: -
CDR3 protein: CASSQHPGGYTF
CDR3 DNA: TGTGCCAGCAGTCAACATCCCGGAGGCTACACCTTC

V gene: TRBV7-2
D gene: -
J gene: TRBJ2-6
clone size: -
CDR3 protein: CASSLNPGANVLTF
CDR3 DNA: TGTGCCAGCAGCTTAAATCCTGGGGCCAACGTCCTGACTTTC

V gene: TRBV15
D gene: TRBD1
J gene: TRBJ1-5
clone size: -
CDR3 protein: CATRFRGQGDEPQHF
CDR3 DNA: TGTGCCACCAGGTTTAGGGGACAGGGGGATGAGCCCCAGCATTTT

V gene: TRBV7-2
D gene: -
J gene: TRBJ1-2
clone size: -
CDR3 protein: CASSFGEFYGYTF
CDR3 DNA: TGTGCCAGCAGCTTCGGGGAATTCTATGGCTACACCTTC

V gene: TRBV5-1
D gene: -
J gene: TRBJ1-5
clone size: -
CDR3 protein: CASSPDSGQPQHF
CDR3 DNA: TGCGCCAGCAGCCCGGACTCGGGGCAGCCCCAGCATTTT